This TCR beta chain was sequenced for a study of cytomegalovirus exposure and HLA in healthy donors (dated by TCRdb to between 2016 and 2019). For context, the study as a whole: A later analysis indicated that the roughly 120 validation repertoires were generated on the platform also employed for the roughly 720 repertoires of the first cohort. The study was designed to test whether signatures of past pathogen exposure could be identified by cataloging public T cell receptors. To predict cytomegalovirus infection status, the study combined high-throughput TCR immunosequencing, statistical association of individual TCRs with disease status, and machine learning. A separate validation cohort of roughly 120 different subjects was used in addition to the roughly 620-subject first cohort. General conclusions and limits of the study: The classifier was reported to diagnose cytomegalovirus status with high specificity and sensitivity in both the original and validation cohorts. A few of the identified cytomegalovirus-associated TCR beta chains were confirmed in vitro to be specific for cytomegalovirus antigens. A total of 150 to 200 TCR beta chains were listed by the study as associated with cytomegalovirus. Subsequent analysis determined that TCRs grouped into clusters in the first cohort also showed a tendency toward co-occurrence across the 130 or so validation repertoires, and approximately 93% of cluster scores exceeded 0. While some public TCRs were present in many individuals, most TCR sequences turned up only very rarely across donors. The authors suggested that the approach could potentially be extended to other disease states and immunological phenotypes. A later analysis had no HLA typing for the validation cohort, so co-occurrence there was scored across all 130 or so repertoires.

The library was built by means of the immunoSEQ multiplex PCR assay. Per the original workflow: To diagnose cytomegalovirus status from the catalog of TCR beta chain sequences, a statistical classification framework was built. As stored in TCRdb, this immuneACCESS dataset retains in-frame rearrangements with V and J assigned. A fraction of the clones does not appear; measured against another copy, unresolved V genes explain less than half of the discrepancy, and the remainder lacks a known reason. V, J and clone size were drawn from that table, and D and trimming were deduced from the DNA. The sample table lists roughly 98,000 clones, roughly nine tenths of them with a count of one. The leading ten clones occupy roughly 3.9% of the sample. Concerning this clone: Its antigen remains undetermined. The sample holds no much larger clone one base away, and base qualities are not on file.

At the junction V is shortened by 1 base and J by 1 base, with 9 bases in between. Counted from cysteine to phenylalanine, this CDR3 has 15 amino acids. Of the read, only the CDR3 DNA is kept; its 45 bases are in frame from base 1. Sequences SGHTS (CDR1) and YDEGEE (CDR2) are obtained from the germline V gene. The donors were included in the validation cohort of approximately 120 subjects, a group kept apart from the roughly 690-subject first cohort. The sample taken for sequencing was PBMCs. Recombination connected TRBV5-8 to TRBJ1-5; the D gene assignment is ambiguous. The receptor's source is a woman aged 25 to 45 in good health and CMV-seronegative. The encoded CDR3 is CASSLSGQSNQPQHF. The nucleotides are TGTGCCAGCAGCTTGAGTGGGCAGAGCAATCAGCCCCAGCATTTT.